The clone carrying this T cell receptor (beta chain) was seen many times. The antigen is not known. Thyroid ultrasound and orbital computed tomography, with clinical symptoms and serum thyroxine and TRAb, informed diagnoses. The PBMCs were taken from around 9 ml of fresh peripheral blood. Trimming stripped 6 bases from V and 5 bases from J, with 10 bases between. The CDR3 runs to 12 residues. CDR1 and CDR2 from the germline V gene are MNHEY and SMNVEV (reference sequence). This sample was taken from a study of T cells in Graves' hyperthyroidism and ophthalmopathy. The study, taken as a whole, reports: Blood shared most expanded thyroid clonotypes above 0.001. Ophthalmopathy onset followed model prediction by a median about 6.5 months.

The source material, RNA transcripts, was used to amplify TCR beta CDR3 regions. First-round RT-PCR targeting the TCR CDR3 was performed with the HTBI primer set. One entry per CDR3 protein results from TCRdb running MiXCR on the multiplex PCR reads. The table records approximately 590,000 distinct CDR3 sequences, approximately 14% of them present only once. Material: blood. The chain combines TRBV27 with TRBJ1-1; a weak D match, TRBD1 (5 bases). This TCR was recovered from a woman in her twenties or thirties with Graves' hyperthyroidism. The CDR3 region is CASSSKGTEAFF. The DNA of the CDR3 is TGTGCCAGCAGCTCGAAGGGGACTGAAGCTTTCTTT.